This T cell receptor (beta chain) was sequenced in a study of CD8 T cells in ankylosing spondylitis. Findings of the study overall: Disease-linked clones, CD8+, were relatively rare in peripheral blood. Significant enrichment of disease-linked clones was reportedly seen in matched ankylosing spondylitis synovial fluid. Blood from ankylosing spondylitis patients appeared to carry a characteristic roughly eight-variant TCR beta motif.

The CDR3 runs to 15 residues. CDR1 and CDR2 (germline): DFQATT, SNEGSKA (reference sequence). Trimming took 3 bases from V and 1 from J, leaving 14 bases between them. TCR beta libraries were made by quantitative 5'-RACE with molecular barcodes. TCRdb re-called the 5' RACE reads through MiXCR, storing one row per CDR3 protein. The sample shows 500,000 to 650,000 distinct CDR3 sequences, over 4% of them seen only once. This clonotype occurred many times. Its antigen is not known. The V and J genes are TRBV20-1 and TRBJ2-3; TRBD2 is a possible D gene (5 bases). Input material: blood, either unsorted or a sorted T cell fraction (not recorded which). This sequence originates from a male donor with ankylosing spondylitis. The CDR3 is CSASILRAGTDTQYF. The CDR3 DNA is TGCAGTGCTAGCATCTTGAGGGCAGGCACAGATACGCAGTATTTT.